What follows is one T cell receptor (beta chain) and its context. This table comes from immunoSEQ multiplex PCR, and its TCRdb copy is limited to in-frame clones, with some not included. Here the sample spans 2 million to 2.5 million clones, just over 90% being singletons. All participating donors were Caucasian adults from Nashville, Tennessee. It was into CD45RA+ naive and CD45RA-negative memory subsets that the CD4+ cells were split. The data originate from a study of shared clonotypes between healthy human individuals. Overall study context: Aged between 18 and 49, the donors were two women and three men.

The germline CDR1 and CDR2 sequences are SGDLS and YYNGEE. Between the trimmed V and J ends, which lost 0 bases and 4 bases, there was a span of 8 bases. The CDR3 length is 14 residues. Sample: naive CD4+ T cells from PBMCs. The subset is: CD45RA+ positively selected. The source is a man aged 18-30 years in good health. Some clones in this sample may be carry-over from other donors' samples. This chain joins TRBV9 and TRBJ2-1; no reliable D call. For the CDR3, the DNA is TGTGCCAGCAGCGTAGACAAGAATTACAATGAGCAGTTCTTC. Amino acids: CASSVDKNYNEQFF.